The present TCR beta chain was sequenced within a study of blood T cells in healthy people across ages. Primed by a sample-barcoded 5' primer and a J-beta primer mix, a second PCR proceeded for about 6 to 12 cycles. Each CDR3 protein is one row after TCRdb ran MiXCR on the 5' RACE reads. The sample yields 600,000 to 1,000,000 distinct CDR3 sequences, roughly 60% seen once. This clonotype has just a few counts. Trimming left V 0 bases short and J 6 bases short, with 14 bases between. There are 15 residues in the CDR3. CDR1 MNHEY and CDR2 SVGEGT come from the germline V gene. The sequence derives from a man under 40 in good health. Sequencing was done on a sample of blood. The rearrangement uses TRBV6-2 or TRBV6-3 and TRBJ1-2; no clear D gene. In DNA, the CDR3 is TGTGCCAGCAGTTACTCGATAACCGTTGAAGATGGCTACACCTTC. Encoded protein: CASSYSITVEDGYTF.